This T cell receptor (beta chain) was recovered during a study of T cells in localized non-small cell lung cancer. Study outcomes and limitations: Adjacent lung had a median roughly 53 of the 100 largest tumor clones. Tumor showed lower T cell clonality than uninvolved adjacent lung, where it was highest. Longer overall survival was seen with higher T cell density measured in blood. Only one tumor region was sequenced, so heterogeneity remains possible.

The data were produced by immunoSEQ multiplex PCR, yet TCRdb's version contains in-frame clones alone and is incomplete. In the table there are 20,000 to 30,000 clones, around 85% of which are singletons. A note on this clone: Its antigen is currently unknown.

The clonotype originates from a man between 35 and 75 years old with stage III squamous cell lung carcinoma. This specimen was peripheral blood, taken before any cancer treatment.

The CDR3: CASSVNRNGYTF. DNA of the CDR3: TGTGCCAGCAGTGTGAACAGGAATGGCTACACCTTC. The rearrangement joins TRBV6-1 to TRBJ1-2; maybe TRBD1 (5 bases). Germline CDR1 and CDR2: MNHNS and SASEGT. This CDR3 spans 12 amino acids. V was pared by 4 bases and J by 6 bases, with 9 bases between.